A selection of T cell receptor beta chains follows, all from one sample in a study of molecular identifiers for immune sequencing clone quantification. Using its own MiXCR run on the PCR reads, TCRdb lists one record per CDR3 protein. The sample lists 400,000 to 600,000 distinct CDR3 sequences, over 20% seen once, with around 0.84% in the top ten. The specimen was naive CD8+ T cells from blood, with Jurkat cell RNA spiked in. The receptors here all came from a human donor in good health. Some libraries in this study had Jurkat cell RNA spiked in. Each CDR3 is given without its conserved first and last residue.

v_call: TRBV28; j_call: TRBJ1-5; cdr3_aa: ASSLGNSNQPQH
v_call: TRBV15; j_call: TRBJ1-5; cdr3_aa: ATSRVGHLAHQPQH
v_call: TRBV20-1; j_call: TRBJ2-1; cdr3_aa: SARVGTSGSSYNEQF
v_call: TRBV7-6; j_call: TRBJ2-7; cdr3_aa: ASSHGDFPEQY
v_call: TRBV20-1; j_call: TRBJ2-3; cdr3_aa: SARVPKTSGIRRDTQY
v_call: TRBV18; j_call: TRBJ1-1; cdr3_aa: ASSPPWNRGQVNTEAF
v_call: TRBV6-1; j_call: TRBJ2-3; cdr3_aa: ASSGQGWSTDTQY
v_call: TRBV4-1; j_call: TRBJ2-7; cdr3_aa: ASSQDTAGGAYEQY
v_call: TRBV27; j_call: TRBJ1-2; cdr3_aa: ASSPRQDTFGYGYT
v_call: TRBV5-3; j_call: TRBJ2-7; cdr3_aa: ASSMAACEQY
v_call: TRBV7-2; j_call: TRBJ2-7; cdr3_aa: ASSLQPVYEQY
v_call: TRBV19; j_call: TRBJ2-7; cdr3_aa: ASSLGLAGAREQY
v_call: TRBV19; j_call: TRBJ1-1; cdr3_aa: ASSITGATNTEAF
v_call: TRBV29-1; j_call: TRBJ2-7; cdr3_aa: SVASGSITYEQY
v_call: TRBV20-1; j_call: TRBJ2-7; cdr3_aa: SASPTYEQY
v_call: TRBV18; j_call: TRBJ2-7; cdr3_aa: ASSPTDRTTYEQY
v_call: TRBV7-9; j_call: TRBJ2-5; cdr3_aa: ASSSSTGQETQY
v_call: TRBV25-1; j_call: TRBJ1-5; cdr3_aa: ASSEGGYQPQH
v_call: TRBV7-9; j_call: TRBJ2-7; cdr3_aa: ASSSRKGQGPHEQY
v_call: TRBV7-9; j_call: TRBJ2-2; cdr3_aa: ASSLTTNTGELF